Each of the 20 T cell receptor beta chains below was sequenced from the same sample in a study of T cell repertoires in cytomegalovirus infection. Via MiXCR, TCRdb re-called the reads, giving one row per CDR3 protein. The repertoire consists of under 200,000 distinct CDR3 sequences, with approximately 21% occurring once and the leading ten covering roughly 25%. These receptors are not linked to any known antigen. Sequenced here: CD8+ T cells from cultured PBMCs, sampled from culture after CMV antigen stimulation. The receptors were gathered from a human donor in good health (CMV status not recorded). Some clones in this sample may be carry-over from other donors' samples.

In this sample, this clonotype turned up a few times. The genes are TRBV5-1 and TRBJ2-7; a possible D gene is TRBD1 (6 bases). Germline V gene data show CDR1 as SGHRS and CDR2 as YFSETQ. Trimming cost V 4 bases and J 1 base, with 15 bases left between them. The CDR3 is 15 residues long. Here the CDR3 DNA reads TGCGCCAGCAGCGAGGACAGTACCCCTTCCTACGAGCAGTACTTC. It codes for CASSEDSTPSYEQYF.

Here the CDR3 reads CASSLGRDSDYEQYF. The DNA for the CDR3 is TGTGCCAGCAGCTTGGGCCGGGACAGCGATTACGAGCAGTACTTC. This chain connects TRBV7-7 to TRBJ2-7; 7 nucleotides match TRBD1. V was clipped by 3 bases and J by 4 bases; unmatched bases: 9. This CDR3 contains 15 residues. Germline V lookup: CDR1 SSHAT, CDR2 FNYEAQ (reference sequence).

The chain employs TRBV7-8 and TRBJ1-1, with 7 bases that match TRBD1. The germline V gene has CDR1 SGHVS and CDR2 FQNEAQ. J lost 5 bases, V lost 8 bases, and 14 bases had no gene match. The CDR3 extends over 15 amino acids. The CDR3 coding sequence is TGTGCCAGCTCCTCAGGGGGGCGGGTGGGGACTGAAGCTTTCTTT. Protein: CASSSGGRVGTEAFF.

This clonotype has ten or more counts. At one boundary the junction diverges from the germline segment, which might be a read error. CDR3 sequence reads: CASSLPGQGAGETQYF. DNA of the CDR3: TGTGCTAGCAGCCTTCCGGGACAGGGGGCCGGAGAGACCCAGTACTTC. This sequence joins TRBV7-7 and TRBJ2-5; 12 bases line up with TRBD1. Looked up from germline, CDR1 is SSHAT and CDR2 is FNYEAQ (reference sequence). The CDR3 is 16 amino acids.

This clonotype came up a few times. J is TRBJ1-1 and V is TRBV7-9; D might be TRBD1 (6 bases). The ends were cut back, 5 bases at V and 5 bases at J, with 15 bases in the middle. The CDR3 runs to 14 residues. Germline V gene sequence: CDR1 SEHNR, CDR2 FQNEAQ (reference sequence). The CDR3 bases are TGTGCCAGCAGCCCCAGACAGGAGAGGACTGAAGCTTTCTTT. Protein product: CASSPRQERTEAFF.

The genes are TRBV5-1 and TRBJ1-5; perhaps TRBD1 as D (5 bases). Trimming removed 3 bases from V and 1 base from J, with 11 bases in between. There are 15 residues in the CDR3. The germline gives CDR1 SGHRS, CDR2 YFSETQ. CDR3 in amino acids: CASSSGVGSNQPQHF. CDR3 coding DNA: TGCGCCAGCAGCTCGGGGGTTGGGAGCAATCAGCCCCAGCATTTT. The full variable domain, with the rest looked up from reference TRBV5-1 and TRBJ1-5, is KAGVTQTPRYLIKTRGQQVTLSCSPISGHRSVSWYQQTPGQGLQFLFEYFSETQRNKGNFPGRFSGRQFSNSRSEMNVSTLELGDSALYLCASSSGVGSNQPQHFGDGTRLSIL.

A few counts support this clonotype. The rearrangement links TRBV12-3 or TRBV12-4 to TRBJ2-7, with 9 bases fitting TRBD1. Unmatched junction bases numbered 5, after V lost 5 bases and J lost 3 bases. CDR3 size: 14 residues. The CDR3: CASSGGTGSYEQYF. The CDR3 DNA is TGTGCCAGCAGTGGGGGGACAGGGAGCTACGAGCAGTACTTC.

The sample holds a few counts of this clonotype. This sequence joins TRBV7-2 and TRBJ2-5, with unresolved D. The germline V gene encodes CDR1 SGHTA and CDR2 FQGNSA. The CDR3 consists of 13 residues. V lost 5 bases and J 0 bases, leaving 7 bases between the germline ends. CDR3 protein: CASSVRDQETQYF. The DNA of the CDR3 is TGTGCCAGCAGCGTCCGGGACCAAGAGACCCAGTACTTC.

The gene calls are TRBV28 and TRBJ2-1; 7 bases line up with TRBD2. This CDR3 spans 15 amino acids. The germline V gene encodes CDR1 MDHEN and CDR2 SYDVKM. J was trimmed by 3 bases and V by 3 bases; bases with no gene match: 5. CDR3 sequence (DNA): TGTGCCAGCAGTTTGGGAGGGTTCGACTACAATGAGCAGTTCTTC. As protein: CASSLGGFDYNEQFF.

This clonotype has only a few counts. This chain uses TRBV7-9 with TRBJ2-7; 10 bases fit TRBD1. The CDR3 consists of 15 residues. CDR1 is SEHNR and CDR2 is FQNEAQ in the germline V gene (reference sequence). With 5 bases clipped from V and 6 bases from J, the junction kept 10 bases outside the gene matches. The CDR3 reads CASSPAGTGVSEQYF. For the CDR3, the DNA is TGTGCCAGCAGCCCGGCCGGGACAGGGGTTTCCGAGCAGTACTTC.

This clonotype showed up just a few times. The chain joins TRBV7-2 to TRBJ2-5, with TRBD2 matching over 10 bases. This CDR3 has 19 amino acids. Germline lookup yields CDR1 SGHTA and CDR2 FQGNSA. Trimming removed 5 bases from V and 3 bases from J; junction bases left unmatched: 18. As DNA, the CDR3 is TGTGCCAGCAGCCTACGTGAAATAGCGGGGGGCCGGTTTGAAGAGACCCAGTACTTC. Protein sequence: CASSLREIAGGRFEETQYF.

J is TRBJ2-1 and V is TRBV12-3 or TRBV12-4; D uncertain. This CDR3 contains 11 residues. V lost 5 bases and J lost 5, with 4 bases in between. The CDR3 sequence: CASSPHNEQFF. In DNA form, the CDR3 reads TGTGCCAGCAGTCCCCACAATGAGCAGTTCTTC.

This clonotype was seen repeatedly, ten times or more. The chain links TRBV20-1 to TRBJ1-1; TRBD1 agrees at 12 bases. Germline loops: CDR1 DFQATT, CDR2 SNEGSKA (reference sequence). There are 15 residues in the CDR3. Trimming took 5 bases from V and 4 from J; bases not matched to a gene: 8. This chain's CDR3 is CSASGTGGAITEAFF. DNA of the CDR3: TGCAGTGCTTCCGGGACAGGGGGCGCGATCACTGAAGCTTTCTTT.

The chain combines TRBV7-9 with TRBJ1-4; D is unclear. The germline gives CDR1 SEHNR, CDR2 FQNEAQ (reference sequence). The CDR3 spans 12 residues. V lost 5 bases, J lost 7 bases, and 8 bases lay in between. The CDR3 region has the DNA TGTGCCAGCAGCCCCGTCGGTGAAAAACTGTTTTTT. It codes for CASSPVGEKLFF. Filled out from reference TRBV7-9 and TRBJ1-4, the complete variable domain reads DTGVSQNPRHKITKRGQNVTFRCDPISEHNRLYWYRQTLGQGPEFLTYFQNEAQLEKSRLLSDRFSAERPKGSFSTLEIQRTEQGDSAMYLCASSPVGEKLFFGSGTQLSVL.

The chain combines TRBV9 with TRBJ2-1, with TRBD1 matching over 7 bases. The CDR3 covers 15 residues. Per germline, CDR1 SGDLS and CDR2 YYNGEE. V was clipped by 0 bases and J by 2 bases; unmatched bases: 2. The CDR3, as DNA: TGTGCCAGCAGCGTAGACGGGACAGCCTACAATGAGCAGTTCTTC. Translated, it gives CASSVDGTAYNEQFF.

The chain recombines TRBV7-8 with TRBJ1-1; 7 bases match TRBD1. Germline loops: CDR1 SGHVS, CDR2 FQNEAQ. The J segment lost 11 bases and the V segment lost 1 base, leaving 19 bases of the junction unmatched. This CDR3 contains 17 residues. The CDR3 DNA is TGTGCCAGCAGCTTAGGGGGACAGACGGGACCGACGAATTGGGCTTTCTTT. It encodes CASSLGGQTGPTNWAFF.

There are a few counts of this clonotype. The chain carries TRBV11-2 and TRBJ2-3; 8 bases map to TRBD1. Germline trimming cut 3 bases from V and 7 bases from J; bases unmatched to any gene: 12. From germline, CDR1 is SGHAT and CDR2 FQNNGV. The CDR3 contains 16 residues. CDR3 amino acids: CASSLDRVAFLNTQYF. The DNA of the CDR3 is TGTGCCAGCAGCTTGGACAGGGTGGCATTTCTTAATACGCAGTATTTT.

This clonotype has a handful of counts. The chain employs TRBV20-1 and TRBJ1-1, with D possibly being TRBD1 (5 bases). The CDR3 is made up of 14 amino acids. The germline gives CDR1 DFQATT, CDR2 SNEGSKA (reference sequence). Trimming stripped 3 bases from V and 0 bases from J, with 11 bases between. CDR3 DNA sequence: TGCAGTGCTAGTTTCCAGGGTATGAACACTGAAGCTTTCTTT. Protein product: CSASFQGMNTEAFF.

For the CDR3, the DNA is TGTGCCAGCAGGGGTGGAGGATTCCAAGAGACCCAGTACTTC. Translation: CASRGGGFQETQYF. This chain joins TRBV7-9 and TRBJ2-5, with a possible D match to TRBD2 (5 bases). This CDR3 has 14 residues. The germline CDR1 and CDR2 sequences are SEHNR and FQNEAQ (reference sequence). V lost 6 bases to trimming and J lost 1 base, with 12 bases between them. The full variable domain, in which reference TRBV7-9 and TRBJ2-5 provide the parts outside the CDR3, is DTGVSQNPRHKITKRGQNVTFRCDPISEHNRLYWYRQTLGQGPEFLTYFQNEAQLEKSRLLSDRFSAERPKGSFSTLEIQRTEQGDSAMYLCASRGGGFQETQYFGPGTRLLVL.

This clonotype was observed a few times. The CDR3 DNA reads TGTGCCAGCAGCTCCGGACAGGGGGTCTGGAATCAGCCCCAGCATTTT. Protein sequence: CASSSGQGVWNQPQHF. The chain carries TRBV7-6 and TRBJ1-5; 10 positions agree with TRBD1. CDR3 length: 16 residues. The junction had 7 bases not matched to a gene; V was cut back by 4 bases and J by 4 bases. CDR1 is SGHVS and CDR2 is FNYEAQ in the germline V gene.